This TCR beta chain was captured by sequencing in a study of OX40 agonist ivuxolimab in advanced cancers. The study sampled blood at baseline, cycle 4 day 1, and cycle 7 day 1. The CDR3 contains 12 residues. The germline V gene has CDR1 SEHNR and CDR2 FQNEAQ (reference sequence). The J segment lost 3 bases and the V segment lost 6 bases, leaving 1 base of the junction unmatched. Generated by immunoSEQ multiplex PCR, the TCRdb table keeps only in-frame clones and is missing some. This sample has 60,000 to 80,000 clones, with 86% found just once. The sample was CD4+ or CD8+ T cells sorted from blood, taken in a trial of the OX40 agonist ivuxolimab. The chain links TRBV7-9 to TRBJ2-7; 8 bases match TRBD2. This receptor was identified in an adult with an advanced solid tumor such as melanoma, head and neck, liver or kidney cancer. The CDR3 sequence is CASRSGGYEQYF. For the CDR3, the DNA is TGTGCCAGCAGAAGCGGGGGCTACGAGCAGTACTTC.